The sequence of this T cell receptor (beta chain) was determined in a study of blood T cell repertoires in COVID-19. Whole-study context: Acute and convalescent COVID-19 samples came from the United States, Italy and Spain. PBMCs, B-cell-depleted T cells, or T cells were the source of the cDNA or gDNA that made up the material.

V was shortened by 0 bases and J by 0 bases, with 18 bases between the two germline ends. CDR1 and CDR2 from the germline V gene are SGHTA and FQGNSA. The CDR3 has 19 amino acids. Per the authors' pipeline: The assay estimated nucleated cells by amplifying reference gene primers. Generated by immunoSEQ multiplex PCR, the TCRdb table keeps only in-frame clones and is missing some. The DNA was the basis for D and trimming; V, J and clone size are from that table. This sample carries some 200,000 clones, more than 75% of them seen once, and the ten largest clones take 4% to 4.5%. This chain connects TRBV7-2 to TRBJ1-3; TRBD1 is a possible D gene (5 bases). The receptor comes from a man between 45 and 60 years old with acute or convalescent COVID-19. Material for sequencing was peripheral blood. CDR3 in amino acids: CASSLALGPLGLSGNTIYF. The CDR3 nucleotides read TGTGCCAGCAGCTTAGCGTTAGGGCCTCTGGGGCTCTCTGGAAACACCATATATTTT. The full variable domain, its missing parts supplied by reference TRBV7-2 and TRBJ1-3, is GAGVSQSPSNKVTEKGKDVELRCDPISGHTALYWYRQSLGQGLEFLIYFQGNSAPDKSGLPSDRFSAERTGGSVSTLTIQRTQQEDSAVYLCASSLALGPLGLSGNTIYFGEGSWLTVV.